A single TCR beta chain is shown here with its context. Its antigen is unidentified. This sample was taken from a study of T cell repertoires in cytomegalovirus infection. Across the study: Public signatures in TCR beta pointed to CMV infection and matching HLA type.

There are 13 residues in the CDR3. V lost 2 bases to trimming and J lost 3 bases, with 8 bases between them. Germline V gives CDR1 MGHRA, CDR2 YSYEKL. Study-level findings and limits: What dominated the ex vivo response were HLA-C-restricted CMV-specific TCR beta clonotypes. Carriage of CMV together with the relevant HLA was identifiable through cumulative public TCR beta family frequency.

A single record per CDR3 protein comes from TCRdb applying MiXCR to the reads. The sample has a few hundred thousand distinct CDR3 sequences; around 15% are singletons. This receptor was obtained from a human donor in good health (CMV status not recorded). Some clones in this sample may be carry-over from other donors' samples. The rearrangement uses TRBV4-1 and TRBJ2-7; D is perhaps TRBD1 (6 bases). Sequencing was performed on CD8+ T cells from PBMCs. The CDR3 loop is CASSQTTGYEQYF. In DNA form, the CDR3 reads TGCGCCAGCAGCCAAACGACAGGCTACGAGCAGTACTTC.